This TCR beta chain was found in a study of identical twins. This clonotype was seen more than once but under ten times. Germline lookup yields CDR1 SGHRS and CDR2 YFSETQ. The CDR3 loop spans 15 amino acids. V lost 6 bases and J 5 bases, leaving 19 bases between the germline ends. TCRdb analysed the 5' RACE reads with MiXCR anew, one entry per CDR3 protein. The sample shows more than 600,000 distinct CDR3 sequences, 18% of them seen only once. The data were also submitted as part of a second study, on T cells expressing NK-cell markers. That work adds: The same clonotypes also predominated in the CD3+CD56-NKG2C+ fraction of four donors.

Sequenced input: PBMCs. This sequence joins TRBV5-1 and TRBJ2-3; D possibly corresponds to TRBD1 (5 bases). This receptor was obtained from a woman between 18 and 29 years old in good health. CDR3 in DNA: TGCGCCAGCAAGTACCAGGGCTTTGTTGGAGATACGCAGTATTTT. Translation: CASKYQGFVGDTQYF.